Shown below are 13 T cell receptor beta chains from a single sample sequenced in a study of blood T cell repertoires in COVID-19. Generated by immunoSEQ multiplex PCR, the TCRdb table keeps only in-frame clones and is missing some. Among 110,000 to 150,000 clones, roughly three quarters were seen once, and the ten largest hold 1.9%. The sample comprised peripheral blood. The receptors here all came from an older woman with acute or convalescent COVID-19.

The CDR3 spells CASSPGQVYQPQHF. DNA of the CDR3: TGTGCCAGCTCACCTGGACAGGTCTATCAGCCCCAGCATTTT. The chain uses TRBV18 and TRBJ1-5, with 7 bases fitting TRBD1. The germline gives CDR1 KGHSH, CDR2 LQKENI. This CDR3 region has 14 residues. After removal of 3 bases from V and 5 bases from J, the junction contained 4 bases not matched to a gene. Using reference TRBV18 and TRBJ1-5 for the parts outside the CDR3, the full variable domain is NAGVMQNPRHLVRRRGQEARLRCSPMKGHSHVYWYRQLPEEGLKFMVYLQKENIIDESGMPKERFSAEFPKEGPSILRIQQVVRGDSAAYFCASSPGQVYQPQHFGDGTRLSIL.

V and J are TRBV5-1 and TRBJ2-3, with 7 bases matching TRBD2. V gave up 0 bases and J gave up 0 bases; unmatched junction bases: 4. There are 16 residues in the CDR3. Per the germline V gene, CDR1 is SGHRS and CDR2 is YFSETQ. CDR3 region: CASSLDGGGSTDTQYF. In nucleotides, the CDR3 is TGCGCCAGCAGCTTGGATGGCGGGGGTAGCACAGATACGCAGTATTTT.

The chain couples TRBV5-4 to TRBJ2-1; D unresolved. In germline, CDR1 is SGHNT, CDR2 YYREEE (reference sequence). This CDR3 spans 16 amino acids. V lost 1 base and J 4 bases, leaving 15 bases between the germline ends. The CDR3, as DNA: TGTGCCAGCAGCTTGCCCCGACAAGGCCGGTACAATGAGCAGTTCTTC. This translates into CASSLPRQGRYNEQFF.

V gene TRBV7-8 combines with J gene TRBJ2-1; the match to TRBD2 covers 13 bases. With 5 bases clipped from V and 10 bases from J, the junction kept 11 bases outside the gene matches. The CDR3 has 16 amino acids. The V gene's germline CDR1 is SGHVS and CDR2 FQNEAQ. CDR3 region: CASSIPGLAGLHEQFF. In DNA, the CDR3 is TGTGCCAGCAGCATACCGGGACTAGCGGGATTACACGAGCAGTTCTTC.

The chain's CDR3 is CASSFESGRGTDTQYF. The CDR3 nucleotides read TGTGCCAGCAGCTTCGAAAGCGGGAGGGGCACAGATACGCAGTATTTT. The chain uses TRBV5-4 and TRBJ2-3; 10 nucleotides agree with TRBD2. V lost 2 bases to trimming and J lost 1 base; unmatched junction nucleotides: 4. Germline CDR1 reads SGHNT; CDR2 reads YYREEE (reference sequence). CDR3 length: 16 amino acids.

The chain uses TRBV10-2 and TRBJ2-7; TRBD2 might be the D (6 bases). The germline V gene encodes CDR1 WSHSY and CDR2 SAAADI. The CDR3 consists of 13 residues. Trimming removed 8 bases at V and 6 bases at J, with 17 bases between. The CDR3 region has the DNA TGCGCCAGCGCCCCCGGGACTTTATCCGAGCAGTACTTC. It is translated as CASAPGTLSEQYF.

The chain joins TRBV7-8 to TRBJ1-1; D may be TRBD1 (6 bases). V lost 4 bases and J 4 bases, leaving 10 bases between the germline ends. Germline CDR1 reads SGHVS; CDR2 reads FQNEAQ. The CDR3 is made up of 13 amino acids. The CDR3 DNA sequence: TGTGCCAGCAGCTACAGGGTGGCCACTGAAGCTTTCTTT. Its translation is CASSYRVATEAFF.

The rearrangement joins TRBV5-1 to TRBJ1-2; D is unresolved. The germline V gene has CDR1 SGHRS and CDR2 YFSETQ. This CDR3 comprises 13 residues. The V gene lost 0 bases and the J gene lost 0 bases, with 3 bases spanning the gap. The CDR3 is CASSLDTNYGYTF. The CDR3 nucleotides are TGCGCCAGCAGCTTGGACACTAACTATGGCTACACCTTC.

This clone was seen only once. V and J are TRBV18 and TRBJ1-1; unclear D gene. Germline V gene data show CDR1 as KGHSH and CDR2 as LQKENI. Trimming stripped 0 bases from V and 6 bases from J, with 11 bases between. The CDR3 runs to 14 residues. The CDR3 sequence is CASSPPRQDPEAFF. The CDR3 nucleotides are TGTGCCAGCTCACCACCACGGCAGGATCCTGAAGCTTTCTTT.

CDR3 sequence (DNA): TGTGCCAGCAGTGAGGGACTCCTCCTAGCGGGAGTTTTTAGCACAGATACGCAGTATTTT. Encoded protein: CASSEGLLLAGVFSTDTQYF. V is TRBV6-1 and J is TRBJ2-3, with TRBD2 matching 10 bases. V trimming: 3 bases; J trimming: 0 bases; junction bases outside the gene matches: 15. The germline V gene has CDR1 MNHNS and CDR2 SASEGT. This CDR3 contains 20 residues.

CDR3 protein: CASRQGPVGELFF. The CDR3 coding sequence is TGTGCCAGCAGACAGGGACCAGTCGGGGAGCTGTTTTTT. The chain joins TRBV12-3 or TRBV12-4 to TRBJ2-2, with a weak D call TRBD1 (6 bases). The CDR3 totals 13 residues. Trimming shortened V by 6 bases and J by 7 bases, and 12 bases separated the two germline ends.

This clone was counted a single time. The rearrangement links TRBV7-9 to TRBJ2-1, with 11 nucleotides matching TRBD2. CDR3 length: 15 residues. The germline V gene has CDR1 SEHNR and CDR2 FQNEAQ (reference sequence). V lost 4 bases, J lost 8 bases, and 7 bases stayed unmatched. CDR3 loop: CASSWVAGGADEQFF. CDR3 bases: TGTGCCAGCAGCTGGGTAGCGGGAGGGGCTGATGAGCAGTTCTTC.

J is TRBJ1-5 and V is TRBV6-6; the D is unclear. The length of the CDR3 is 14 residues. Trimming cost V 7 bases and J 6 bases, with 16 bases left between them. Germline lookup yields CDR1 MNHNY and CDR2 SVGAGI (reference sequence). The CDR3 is CASTLAGKGQPQHF. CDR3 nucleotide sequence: TGTGCCAGCACCTTAGCGGGGAAGGGTCAGCCCCAGCATTTT.